This TCR beta chain was recorded in a study of shared clonotypes between healthy human individuals (dated by TCRdb to 2020 to 2021). Concerning the study at large: Three men and two women, aged 18 to 49 years, made up the cohort. For each donor, CD4 naive and CD4 memory were each run on three plates, CD8 naive on two plates, and CD8 memory on one plate. To estimate repertoire size and how much clonotypes are shared between individuals, the study performed deep sequencing of blood TCR repertoires from a few healthy adults. Libraries were prepared and TCR repertoires were sequenced by different laboratories using diverse techniques, in order to increase sequencing depth and limit assay-specific biases. Leukapheresis yielded between about 0.94 and 9.5 billion PBMCs per donor. The study at large found these results: Across a few donors, approximately 5% of naive CD4, 3.5% of naive CD8, 2.3% of memory CD4, and roughly 0.41% of memory CD8 clonotypes were shared. Pairwise subsampling indicated that sequencing depth was expected to affect the degree of clonotype sharing among donors. Rarefaction of sorted-subset datasets indicated incomplete sequencing despite the large sequencing depth. Because the study included only a small number of donors, the genetic and exposure-history diversity represented was limited. Only blood was sampled, and tissue TCR repertoires likely differ from those in blood. Compared with non-shared clonotypes, the clonotypes found in all four sorted-subset donors had higher generation probabilities. Estimated clonotype richness was generally larger for naive than for memory subsets.

The donors were healthy, HIV-negative adults who had no recently reported acute infections or vaccinations. Only Caucasian adults living in Nashville, Tennessee, USA were represented among the donors. CD8 memory samples consisted of magnetically selected CD45RO+ cells combined with CCR7-negative CD45RA+ effector memory (TemRA) cells. Blood was collected by leukapheresis, and PBMCs were isolated by Ficoll-Histopaque density gradient centrifugation and then cryopreserved in liquid nitrogen vapor phase. Analytical flow cytometry was used to check the purity and quantity of every magnetically sorted T cell population. Each sorted fraction had its genomic DNA isolated and then quantified by UV absorbance on a Nanodrop 2000c. Concerning this clone: The target of this receptor is not known. Base qualities were left out, and no much larger clone turns up one base away.

CDR1 and CDR2 were assigned from the germline V gene (reference sequence) as MNHEY and SMNVEV. From the cysteine through the phenylalanine, the CDR3 covers 13 amino acids. CDR3 DNA only is kept here, 39 bases in frame from base 1. V lost 4 bases and J lost 5 bases; the stretch between them is 12 bases long. Using the deep immunoSEQ assay, TCR CDR3 regions were amplified from genomic DNA by multiplex PCR. Extracted genomic DNA from each cell subset was distributed evenly across all wells of several immunoSEQ 96-well plates, and each plate was treated as a replicate. Each replicate PCR for sorted subsets received 150 to 250 ng genomic DNA, equal to about 30,000 T cell genomes. Purified libraries were quantified with a Qubit 3.0 fluorometer, sized on a Bioanalyzer 2100, and re-quantified with the KAPA Library Quantification kit. Each immunoSEQ 96-well plate was sequenced on its own single-read 150-cycle Illumina NextSeq 550 flow cell. The published analysis was carried out like this. Because only junctional sequences without quality scores were contained in the immunoSEQ output, filtering matching that applied to full-length reads could not be performed. Sequences were annotated with PyIR, a Python wrapper for IgBLAST v1.9, using IMGT germline references to assign V/J genes and CDR3. Reads were removed for weak V/J assignments (E-value above 1e-6), missing CDR3, stop codons, out-of-frame junctions, or ambiguous translated residues. V3J clonotypes were defined by identical inferred V gene, J gene, and CDR3 amino acid sequence. The percentage overlap between two repertoires was calculated by dividing the number of shared unique clonotypes by the size of the smaller repertoire. Three approaches were used to assess repertoire richness: RTK rarefaction, the Chao1 estimator, and Recon v2.1 estimates of unobserved clonotypes. Generation probabilities for all TCRbeta clonotypes obtained by the gDNA method from a handful of donors were computed using OLGA. This is the immuneACCESS table as TCRdb keeps it, with only in-frame sequences that have V and J called. A part of the clones is gone; compared with another copy, unresolved V genes explain less than half, and the rest is unexplained. V, J and clone size reflect that table, while D and trimming were determined from the DNA. This sample is represented by roughly 700,000 clones; about nine tenths of them were singletons. The ten top clones hold about a third of the sample.

The chain uses TRBV27 and TRBJ2-7; a confident D gene designation cannot be given. The sample taken for sequencing was memory CD8+ T cells from PBMCs. According to the study, the label for this sample's cell subset or site signals: CD45RO+ cells pooled with CCR7-negative TemRA cells. This receptor was obtained from a young man in good health. Some clones in this sample may be carry-over from other donors' samples. The CDR3 amino acid sequence is: CASSSTRTNEQYF. Read as DNA, the sequence is TGTGCCAGCAGTTCGACTCGTACTAACGAGCAGTACTTC.